This entry is about one T cell receptor beta chain. This specimen comes from a study of blood T cells in healthy people across ages. About the research overall: Capture by template switching was about one barcoded beta molecule per two T cells.

Healthy Caucasians from Russia aged about 6 to 95 served as donors. Then a second PCR, running roughly 7 to 12 cycles, was carried out with a sample-barcoded 5' primer and a J-beta primer mix. Every cDNA was tagged by a template-switch adaptor with 12 random nucleotides. Samples each returned at least 3 million CDR3-containing paired-end reads. TCRdb redid the calling of the 5' RACE reads with MiXCR, one entry per CDR3 protein. The table shows 1.2 million to 1.5 million distinct CDR3 sequences, with approximately 60% occurring only once. The sequenced material came from blood. The TCR sequence derives from a man aged 18 to 30 in good health.

The CDR3 spells CASSALAGGTYNEQFF. CDR3 nucleotide sequence: TGTGCCAGCAGCGCCTTAGCGGGAGGGACCTACAATGAGCAGTTCTTC. The rearrangement links TRBV9 to TRBJ2-1; 11 nucleotides line up with TRBD2. J was trimmed by 2 bases and V by 3 bases; bases with no gene match: 4. This CDR3 is 16 amino acids long. Germline lookup yields CDR1 SGDLS and CDR2 YYNGEE.